Listed below are T cell receptor beta chains from one sample, sequenced in a study of T cells expressing NK-cell markers. TCRdb re-called the 5' RACE reads; one entry per CDR3 protein, DNA not given. This sample contains about 260,000 distinct CDR3 sequences. Sequenced input: blood T cells: a sorted CD56 or NKG2C T cell subset, CD4+ or CD8+ T cells, or bulk PBMC T cells (not recorded which). These receptors originate from a man younger than 35 in good health. Each CDR3 is given with its conserved first and last residue.

j_gene,v_gene,CDR3aa
TRBJ2-2,TRBV9,CASSVAGRAGRTGELFF
TRBJ1-1,TRBV12-3/TRBV12-4,CASSRRTVNTEAFF
TRBJ2-1,TRBV30,CAWSVRLGSGTGNEQFF
TRBJ1-4,TRBV12-3/TRBV12-4,CASSPTGSNEKLFF
TRBJ1-5,TRBV18,CASSPNRGSNQPQHF
TRBJ1-2,TRBV6-2/TRBV6-3,CASSYVQGVYGYTF
TRBJ2-6,TRBV28,CASSLLPLGTGGSGANVLTF
TRBJ2-2,TRBV5-1,CASSLEAGRGELFF
TRBJ2-1,TRBV20-1,CSGKDGYNEQFF
TRBJ2-1,TRBV11-3,CASSTRDSYNEQFF
TRBJ2-7,TRBV20-1,CSASPLDRGSSYEQYF
TRBJ2-5,TRBV15,CATSRDGLAGVQETQYF
TRBJ1-2,TRBV20-1,CSAREGTEIYGYTF
TRBJ2-1,TRBV20-1,CSAPTVSGGTRGEQFF
TRBJ1-4,TRBV12-3/TRBV12-4,CASSFASREKLFF
TRBJ2-1,TRBV5-1,CASSLAVGDNEQFF
TRBJ1-1,TRBV12-3/TRBV12-4,CASSLATGKADTEAFF
TRBJ1-1,TRBV10-3,CAIRSGTVNTEAFF
TRBJ2-2,TRBV12-3/TRBV12-4,CASSLGSGDTGELFF
TRBJ1-1,TRBV29-1,CSVDGKGPSTEAFF
TRBJ2-7,TRBV12-3/TRBV12-4,CASSPGRVSYEQYF
TRBJ2-1,TRBV15,CATSRDALAGPNEQFF
TRBJ2-7,TRBV13,CASSLVGTGYDEQYF
TRBJ1-4,TRBV25-1,CASSESGGAGKLFF
TRBJ2-3,TRBV18,CASSPKLAGSTDTQYF
TRBJ2-3,TRBV29-1,CSVEEGRGSTDTQYF
TRBJ1-5,TRBV6-5,CASGSGTGGNQPQHF
TRBJ2-1,TRBV12-3/TRBV12-4,CASSSTRLARRFF
TRBJ2-2,TRBV11-2,CASSPWGGPTTGELFF
TRBJ2-7,TRBV6-1,CASSDFYEQYF
TRBJ2-7,TRBV20-1,CSNSGSRYEQYF
TRBJ2-3,TRBV18,CASSPRTGVGDTQYF
TRBJ2-1,TRBV20-1,CSARTSGRALAEQFF
TRBJ2-7,TRBV5-1,CASSPGYASGRYEQYF
TRBJ1-6,TRBV29-1,CSVSQGENSPLHF
TRBJ2-1,TRBV3-1,CASSQDSLSLTYNEQFF
TRBJ2-6,TRBV5-1,CASRRATGGSGANVLTF
TRBJ2-2,TRBV29-1,CSATGYGTGELFF
TRBJ2-2,TRBV6-5,CASSYFATKTQGELFF
TRBJ2-7,TRBV6-5,CASSYNSNRAKYEQYF
TRBJ2-3,TRBV4-2,CASSQESLAASTDTQYF
TRBJ2-5,TRBV7-8,CASSPRDREETQYF
TRBJ2-1,TRBV11-2,CASSLFGTPYNEQFF
TRBJ2-3,TRBV20-1,CSAALSSGRTDTQYF
TRBJ2-1,TRBV24-1,CATSPSPGQGKGEQFF
TRBJ2-1,TRBV2,CASSVVWGDEQFF
TRBJ1-3,TRBV6-5,CASSSPGQGVSGNTIYF
TRBJ2-1,TRBV7-9,CASSLAQGTRGQFF
TRBJ1-3,TRBV4-1,CASSQGPGTSSGNTIYF
TRBJ2-3,TRBV12-3/TRBV12-4,CASSLGSGLGDTQYF
TRBJ2-7,TRBV10-3,CATSKQAGSYEQYF
TRBJ2-7,TRBV10-3,CAISGSILAGDPYEQYF
TRBJ2-4,TRBV5-1,CASSLLGVEAKNIQYF